The rows below give T cell receptor beta chains drawn from one sample of a study of shared clonotypes between healthy human individuals. Some clones are missing from TCRdb's copy, which holds only in-frame ones; the method was immunoSEQ multiplex PCR. The repertoire has millions of clones, approximately 94% of them found once; the top ten carry 0.11% to 0.15%. Sequenced material: naive CD4+ T cells sorted from blood. Receptors were obtained from a man aged 18 to 30 in good health. The CDR3 runs from the conserved cysteine through the conserved F or W. Each record gives: J gene, V gene, CDR3 protein.

TRBJ2-5 TRBV11-2 CASSFQSETQYF
TRBJ2-7 TRBV5-6 CASTLGVGDEQYF
TRBJ1-1 TRBV6-5 CASSPRTGNTEAFF
TRBJ2-2 TRBV11-2 CASSGHSTGELFF
TRBJ1-2 TRBV25-1 CASNTEPLGGYTF
TRBJ2-5 TRBV10-3 CAISGTDQETQYF
TRBJ2-7 TRBV7-2 CASNTGLSYEQYF
TRBJ2-4 TRBV19 CASSIDQDSSNIQYF
TRBJ2-7 TRBV6-1 CASSEHGTGFFEQYF
TRBJ2-5 TRBV5-1 CASSLRGDQETQYF
TRBJ2-7 TRBV15 CATSRESNYEQYF
TRBJ1-2 TRBV6-4 CASSTSGEANYGYTF
TRBJ2-5 TRBV2 CASRELGETQYF
TRBJ1-2 TRBV10-3 CAISESGKGAGGRDTF
TRBJ1-2 TRBV9 CASSSRDREGYTF
TRBJ2-7 TRBV2 CASSPWGHEQYF
TRBJ2-5 TRBV30 CAWSGTGGDYKTQYF
TRBJ2-1 TRBV20-1 CSARMGEQFF
TRBJ2-1 TRBV7-9 CASSPVAGASNEQFF
TRBJ2-1 TRBV2 CASTMGQGAEGMVF
TRBJ2-5 TRBV18 CASSPPEETQYF
TRBJ2-3 TRBV6-1 CASSIGAGVDTQYF
TRBJ1-5 TRBV7-8 CASSPRQGSQPQHF
TRBJ2-7 TRBV12-5 CASLQGDSYEQYF
TRBJ1-4 TRBV30 CAWSVPGAGANEKLFF
TRBJ2-1 TRBV5-6 CASSLRTSLGGNEQFF
TRBJ1-1 TRBV5-1 CASSTGMNTEAFF
TRBJ2-3 TRBV5-6 CASSVSGGAPDTQYF
TRBJ2-1 TRBV5-4 CASSLDQRSHEQFF
TRBJ2-3 TRBV11-2 CASSLAVAGGTDTQYF
TRBJ1-1 TRBV19 CASSKWQGDTEAFF
TRBJ2-7 TRBV6-5 CASSTAGTQYF